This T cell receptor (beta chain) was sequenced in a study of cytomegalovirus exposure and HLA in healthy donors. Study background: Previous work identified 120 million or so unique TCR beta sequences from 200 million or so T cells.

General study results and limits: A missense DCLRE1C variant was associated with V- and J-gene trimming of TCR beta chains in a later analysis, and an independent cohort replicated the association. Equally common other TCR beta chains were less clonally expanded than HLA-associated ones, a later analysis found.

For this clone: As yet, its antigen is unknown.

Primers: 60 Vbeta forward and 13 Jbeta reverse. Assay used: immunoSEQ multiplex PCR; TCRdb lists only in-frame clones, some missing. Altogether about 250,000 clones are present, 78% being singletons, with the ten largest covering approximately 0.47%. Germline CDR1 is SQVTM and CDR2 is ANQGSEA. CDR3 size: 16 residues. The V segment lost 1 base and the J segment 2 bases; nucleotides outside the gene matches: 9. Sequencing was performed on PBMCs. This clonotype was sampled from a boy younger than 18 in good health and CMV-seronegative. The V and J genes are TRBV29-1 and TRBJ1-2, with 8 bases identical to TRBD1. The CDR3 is CSVEGRPNRGNYGYTF. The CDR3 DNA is TGCAGCGTTGAAGGAAGGCCTAACAGGGGGAACTATGGCTACACCTTC.